What follows are 18 T cell receptor beta chains derived from one specimen sequenced in a study of neurological immune-mediated disorders. Each CDR3 protein is one row after TCRdb ran MiXCR on the 5' RACE reads. The table includes roughly 46,000 distinct CDR3 sequences, about 2% detected once. Sequencing was carried out using PBMCs. These receptors were collected from a woman aged 40 to 50 with multiple sclerosis.

There are many counts of this clonotype. This rearrangement joins TRBV7-9 to TRBJ2-1; a possible D gene is TRBD1 (5 bases). CDR1 and CDR2 (germline): SEHNR, FQNEAQ (reference sequence). This CDR3 is built from 13 residues. Trimming pared 5 bases from V and 7 bases from J, leaving 12 bases between. Written as DNA, the CDR3 is TGTGCCAGCAGCCCGACAGTCAAGAATGAGCAGTTCTTC. Translating it yields CASSPTVKNEQFF.

At least ten counts were recorded for this clonotype. This chain links TRBV20-1 with TRBJ2-3; a weak D match, TRBD1 (5 bases). The CDR3 contains 13 residues. CDR1 DFQATT and CDR2 SNEGSKA come from the germline V gene (reference sequence). V was pared by 6 bases and J by 1 base, with 11 bases between. CDR3 protein: CSALDTRTDTQYF. In DNA form, the CDR3 reads TGCAGTGCCTTGGACACACGCACAGATACGCAGTATTTT.

This clonotype was observed at least ten times. The genes are TRBV5-1 and TRBJ2-1; perhaps TRBD1 as D (6 bases). CDR1 SGHRS and CDR2 YFSETQ come from the germline V gene. There are 13 residues in the CDR3. V was pared by 0 bases and J by 7 bases, with 8 bases between. DNA for the CDR3: TGCGCCAGCAGCTTGGGCAGGGGAAATGAGCAGTTCTTC. Translated, it gives CASSLGRGNEQFF. Full variable domain (missing parts from reference TRBV5-1 and TRBJ2-1): KAGVTQTPRYLIKTRGQQVTLSCSPISGHRSVSWYQQTPGQGLQFLFEYFSETQRNKGNFPGRFSGRQFSNSRSEMNVSTLELGDSALYLCASSLGRGNEQFFGPGTRLTVL.

J is TRBJ2-1 and V is TRBV20-1; tentative D call: TRBD2 (5 bases). Trimming took off 6 bases at V and 0 bases at J, with 12 bases between the two ends. The CDR3 totals 14 residues. CDR1 and CDR2 from the germline V gene are DFQATT and SNEGSKA (reference sequence). DNA for the CDR3: TGCAGTGCACGAGGACTTAGCTCCTACAATGAGCAGTTCTTC. Its protein product is CSARGLSSYNEQFF.

This clonotype was recorded many times. The chain uses TRBV5-1 and TRBJ2-3; 8 bases map to TRBD1. CDR1 is SGHRS and CDR2 is YFSETQ in the germline V gene. With 2 bases clipped from V and 1 base from J, the junction kept 3 bases outside the gene matches. The CDR3 has 15 amino acids. Written as DNA, the CDR3 is TGCGCCAGCAGCTTAGGGACAGGACGCACAGATACGCAGTATTTT. Its translation: CASSLGTGRTDTQYF.

This clonotype was seen ten or more times. This chain links TRBV20-1 with TRBJ2-1; 7 bases agree with TRBD2. The CDR3 loop spans 13 amino acids. CDR1 is DFQATT and CDR2 is SNEGSKA in the germline V gene (reference sequence). Trimming removed 3 bases from V and 4 bases from J; junction bases left unmatched: 3. The CDR3 protein is CSASLAAYNEQFF. The CDR3 DNA reads TGCAGTGCTAGTCTAGCGGCTTACAATGAGCAGTTCTTC.

This clonotype was seen repeatedly, ten times or more. The chain has TRBV20-1 and TRBJ1-5; 8 bases match TRBD1. The CDR3 runs 14 residues. Per the germline V gene, CDR1 is DFQATT and CDR2 is SNEGSKA (reference sequence). The trim removed 3 bases at V and 2 bases at J, leaving 3 bases unmatched. As DNA, the CDR3 is TGCAGTGCTAGCGACAGGGGAGGCAATCAGCCCCAGCATTTT. Translated, it gives CSASDRGGNQPQHF.

This chain joins TRBV19 and TRBJ2-5, with D unresolved. With 3 bases removed from V and 4 bases from J, the gap between germline ends came to 3 bases. CDR3 length: 11 amino acids. The germline V gene has CDR1 LNHDA and CDR2 SQIVND (reference sequence). The CDR3 is CASSMGETQYF. The CDR3 nucleotides read TGTGCCAGTAGTATGGGAGAGACCCAGTACTTC.

This clonotype was counted at least ten times. This chain uses TRBV29-1 with TRBJ2-1, with a possible D match to TRBD2 (5 bases). The CDR3 runs to 14 residues. Germline V gene lookup returns CDR1 SQVTM and CDR2 ANQGSEA. Deletions cut 7 bases from V and 0 bases from J, with 13 bases between. CDR3 nucleotides: TGCAGCGCGGGATTTAGGAGCTCCTACAATGAGCAGTTCTTC. Its translation: CSAGFRSSYNEQFF.

This clonotype has more than one count but fewer than ten. The chain links TRBV6-5 to TRBJ1-1; D call uncertain. Germline assignment: CDR1 MNHEY and CDR2 SVGAGI. The V end lost 5 bases, the J end lost 10 bases, and 11 bases lay between the germline ends. The CDR3 loop spans 11 amino acids. CDR3 coding DNA: TGTGCCAGCAGTACGATCGGTGGAGCTTTCTTT. Translating it yields CASSTIGGAFF.

This clonotype was detected ten times or more. This chain connects TRBV5-1 to TRBJ2-2; the match to TRBD1 covers 8 bases. Germline V lookup: CDR1 SGHRS, CDR2 YFSETQ. The CDR3 runs 15 residues. Unmatched junction bases numbered 4, after V lost 0 bases and J lost 6 bases. CDR3 in DNA: TGCGCCAGCAGCTTGGTCGGACAGGGAGCCGGGGAGCTGTTTTTT. Translated, it gives CASSLVGQGAGELFF.

This clonotype has a count of ten or more. The chain links TRBV9 to TRBJ2-1, with TRBD1 as a possible D gene (5 bases). Germline V CDR1 and CDR2: SGDLS, YYNGEE. The CDR3 has 14 residues. V shed 0 bases and J shed 5 bases, with 9 bases lying between them. The CDR3 sequence: CASSVEGLDNEQFF. DNA of the CDR3: TGTGCCAGCAGCGTAGAGGGGCTTGACAATGAGCAGTTCTTC.

This clonotype was counted many times. The chain links TRBV18 to TRBJ1-6, with D hard to call. This CDR3 contains 15 residues. Between the trimmed V and J ends, which lost 6 bases and 6 bases, there was a span of 15 bases. In germline, CDR1 is KGHSH, CDR2 LQKENI. The CDR3 DNA is TGTGCCAGCTCTGTGTCAGCGATAATTAATTCACCCCTCCACTTT. Its protein is CASSVSAIINSPLHF.

This clonotype was detected many times. The chain carries TRBV5-6 and TRBJ2-2, with D perhaps given as TRBD1 or TRBD2 (5 bases each). The length of the CDR3 is 16 residues. Trimming removed 4 bases at V and 3 bases at J, with 16 bases between. Looked up from germline, CDR1 is SGHDT and CDR2 is YYEEEE. The CDR3 protein is CASSTIQGEYTGELFF. Written as DNA, the CDR3 is TGTGCCAGCAGCACTATCCAGGGAGAATACACCGGGGAGCTGTTTTTT.

This clonotype has only a few counts. The gene calls are TRBV10-3 and TRBJ2-7, with TRBD2 matching 11 bases. CDR3 length: 13 residues. The V and J ends lost 11 bases and 7 bases, in that order; junction bases with no gene match: 10. Per germline, CDR1 ENHRY and CDR2 SYGVKD. CDR3 nucleotide sequence: TGTGCCGCCAATAGCGGGGGGGCGGGGGAGCAGTACTTC. Translation gives CAANSGGAGEQYF.

This clonotype appeared many times. The chain carries TRBV6-5 and TRBJ1-4; possible D gene TRBD1, 5 bases. V lost 4 bases to trimming and J lost 7 bases, with 19 bases between them. Germline assignment: CDR1 MNHEY and CDR2 SVGAGI. This CDR3 region has 16 residues. Here the CDR3 DNA reads TGTGCCAGCAGTTTAAGGGAAAGCGTGGGGGGTGAAAAACTGTTTTTT. It specifies CASSLRESVGGEKLFF.

This clonotype was counted ten times or more. Here the CDR3 reads CSARASGVGTDTQYF. Here the CDR3 DNA reads TGCAGTGCTAGGGCGAGCGGGGTTGGCACAGATACGCAGTATTTT. The J gene is TRBJ2-3, the V gene TRBV20-1; 7 bases are shared with TRBD2. The length of the CDR3 is 15 residues. Germline CDR1 DFQATT, CDR2 SNEGSKA (reference sequence). V lost 3 bases, J lost 1 base, and 7 bases stayed unmatched.

This clonotype was seen a few times. The chain has TRBV6-5 and TRBJ1-1; D unresolved. V was pared by 4 bases and J by 0 bases, with 9 bases between. Germline assignment: CDR1 MNHEY and CDR2 SVGAGI. The length of the CDR3 is 14 residues. CDR3: CASSSLRVNTEAFF. The CDR3 nucleotides are TGTGCCAGCAGTTCCCTGCGAGTGAACACTGAAGCTTTCTTT.